These T cell receptor beta chains were read from a single sample in a study of T-cell memory formation after mild COVID-19. TCRdb ran MiXCR on the 5' RACE reads and lists one entry per CDR3 protein. The sample yields more than 70,000 distinct CDR3 sequences, about 14% seen once. Input material: PBMCs or a T cell subset sorted from them (not recorded which). These receptors were collected from an adult woman who had mild COVID-19 (a few samples of this study predate the infection). Cell type and time point are not known. CDR3s include the opening cysteine and the closing phenylalanine or tryptophan. The D gene is left open where the match is weak. Clone sizes are given selectively: once, few, many, or a class where the clone is expanded.

V gene	J gene	CDR3 length	clone size	D gene	CDR3 DNA	CDR3 protein
TRBV24-1	TRBJ2-1	17	many	TRBD2	TGTGCCACCAGTGATTTGATGACTAGCGGGAGCCGGAATGAGCAGTTCTTC	CATSDLMTSGSRNEQFF
TRBV7-6	TRBJ2-3	16	.	TRBD2	TGTGCCAGCAGCCCCCGACTAGCGGGGGGTGGAGATACGCAGTATTTT	CASSPRLAGGGDTQYF
TRBV7-8	TRBJ1-6	18	.	.	TGTGCCAGCAGCTTACTGGCCATGGTTGGCTCCTATAATTCACCCCTCCACTTT	CASSLLAMVGSYNSPLHF
TRBV6-6	TRBJ1-1	12	.	.	TGTGCCAGCAGTCCCGCAGGGAACGAAGCTTTCTTT	CASSPAGNEAFF
TRBV7-2	TRBJ2-1	13	.	.	TGTGCCAGCAGCTTATGGACTGATCCTGAGCAGTTCTTC	CASSLWTDPEQFF
TRBV10-3	TRBJ1-5	15	few	.	TGTGCCATCAGTGAGCCGGGACACAGGGTTGCGCCCCAGCATTTT	CAISEPGHRVAPQHF
TRBV4-3	TRBJ2-1	15	few	.	TGCGCCAGCAGCCTGCGGAGAAGCTCCTACAATGAGCAGTTCTTC	CASSLRRSSYNEQFF
TRBV4-2	TRBJ2-1	17	.	TRBD2	TGTGCCAGCAGCCAAGAGACGAGCGGGGGCTCCTACAATGAGCAGTTCTTC	CASSQETSGGSYNEQFF
TRBV20-1	TRBJ2-7	14	.	.	TGCAGTGCTAGAGATCCCGCAGGGGCCTACGAGCAGTACTTC	CSARDPAGAYEQYF
TRBV5-1	TRBJ2-5	13	.	.	TGCGCCAGCAGCCCCCGTACAGAAGAGACCCAGTACTTC	CASSPRTEETQYF
TRBV3-1	TRBJ2-5	15	few	TRBD1	TGTGCCAGCCGGAGCCTTACAGGGGGCGTAGAGACCCAGTACTTC	CASRSLTGGVETQYF
TRBV7-2	TRBJ2-5	15	.	.	TGTGCCAGCAGCTTAGCGGTTAGGGGCAGGGAGACCCTGTACTTC	CASSLAVRGRETLYF
TRBV4-3	TRBJ2-1	17	few	.	TGCGCCAGCAGCCAAGATTCATCGGCGGGCAACTACAATGAGCAGTTCTTC	CASSQDSSAGNYNEQFF
TRBV20-1	TRBJ2-1	13	many	.	TGCAGTGTCGGACTTTTGTCCTACAATGAGCAGTTCTTC	CSVGLLSYNEQFF
TRBV9	TRBJ2-1	15	few	.	TGTGCCAGCAGCGTAGACATAGCGGCCTACAATGAGCAGTTCTTC	CASSVDIAAYNEQFF
TRBV24-1	TRBJ2-7	13	few	.	TGTGCCACCAGTGATTCCCCAAGAGGCGAGCAGTACTTC	CATSDSPRGEQYF
TRBV14	TRBJ2-7	14	.	TRBD2	TGTGCCAGCAAACTAGCGGGAGGGCCCCACGAGCAGTACTTC	CASKLAGGPHEQYF
TRBV5-6	TRBJ2-7	14	.	TRBD1	TGTGCCAGCAGCCTGGGACAGGGACTCTACGAGCAGTACTTC	CASSLGQGLYEQYF
TRBV24-1	TRBJ2-7	14	.	.	TGTGCCACCAGTGATCCAAGATATGGTTACGAGCAGTACTTC	CATSDPRYGYEQYF
TRBV29-1	TRBJ2-1	13	many	TRBD2	TGCAGCGTTGTCCGGACTAGCGGGATTGCGCAGTTCTTC	CSVVRTSGIAQFF
TRBV2	TRBJ2-3	16	few	TRBD2	TGTGCCAGCAGTGGCCGACTAGCCTACAGCACAGATACGCAGTATTTT	CASSGRLAYSTDTQYF
TRBV4-1	TRBJ1-1	14	.	.	TGCGCCAGCAGCCAGGTACAGGGGAACACTGAAGCTTTCTTT	CASSQVQGNTEAFF
TRBV19	TRBJ2-1	13	.	TRBD2	TGTGCCAGTAAGAGGGAGGGTTTCGATGAGCAGTTCTTC	CASKREGFDEQFF
TRBV12-3/TRBV12-4	TRBJ2-7	16	few	.	TGTGCCAGCAGTTTTATGGGTACTCGGAGCTCCTACGAGCAGTACTTC	CASSFMGTRSSYEQYF
TRBV4-2	TRBJ2-2	13	few	.	TGTGCCAGCAGCACAAAGCGGACCGGGGAGCTGTTTTTT	CASSTKRTGELFF
TRBV20-1	TRBJ2-7	15	many	.	TGCAGTGCTAGAGATCGGGATGGGAGCTCCTACGAGCAGTACTTC	CSARDRDGSSYEQYF
TRBV12-5	TRBJ2-7	13	few	.	TGTGCTAGTGGACCTTATGGGCCGAACGAGCAGTACTTC	CASGPYGPNEQYF
TRBV12-3/TRBV12-4	TRBJ1-2	13	.	TRBD1	TGTGCCAGCAGTTACGACAGGGACTATGGCTACACCTTC	CASSYDRDYGYTF
TRBV20-1	TRBJ2-3	11	few	TRBD2	TGCAGTGCTGGTTCCGGGGGGTCGCAGTATTTT	CSAGSGGSQYF
TRBV9	TRBJ2-1	14	few	TRBD2	TGTGCCAGCAGCCCGACTAGCGGGAGCTATGAGCAGTTCTTC	CASSPTSGSYEQFF
TRBV5-4	TRBJ1-3	15	few	.	TGTGCCAGCAGCTTGGGAGGCGTCTCTGGAAACACCATATATTTT	CASSLGGVSGNTIYF
TRBV15	TRBJ2-7	15	.	.	TGTGCCACCAGCAGAGATATTGCGGAGTCCTACGAGCAGTACTTC	CATSRDIAESYEQYF
TRBV15	TRBJ2-3	17	many	TRBD2	TGTGCCACCAGCAGTGACCCGGGACTAGCGGACACAGATACGCAGTATTTT	CATSSDPGLADTDTQYF
TRBV4-1	TRBJ2-1	14	.	TRBD1	TGCGCCAGCAGCCAAGATATACGACAGGGGGAGCAGTTCTTC	CASSQDIRQGEQFF
TRBV20-1	TRBJ1-1	11	few	.	TGCAGTGCTTGGGGGGACACTGAAGCTTTCTTT	CSAWGDTEAFF
TRBV5-1	TRBJ2-1	15	few	TRBD2	TGCGCCAGCAGCTCCGGGACTAGCGGACAAAATGAGCAGTTCTTC	CASSSGTSGQNEQFF
TRBV5-6	TRBJ1-4	14	.	.	TGTGCCAGCAGCTTAAGGAGAGGGAATGAAAAACTGTTTTTT	CASSLRRGNEKLFF
TRBV29-1	TRBJ2-1	12	.	.	TGCAGCGCCATAGGGGACATCAATGAGCAGTTCTTC	CSAIGDINEQFF
TRBV6-5	TRBJ2-6	15	few	.	TGTGCCAGCAGTAACTACCCATCTGGGGCCAACGTCCTGACTTTC	CASSNYPSGANVLTF
TRBV24-1	TRBJ1-1	14	few	.	TGTGCCACCAGTGCCACAGGCTTGAACACTGAAGCTTTCTTT	CATSATGLNTEAFF
TRBV7-6	TRBJ2-7	12	.	.	TGTGCCAGCAGCGCTACTTCCTACGAGCAGTACTTC	CASSATSYEQYF
TRBV7-6	TRBJ1-1	14	.	TRBD1	TGTGCCAGCAGCGCCGCGCCAGGGGGCACTGAAGCTTTCTTT	CASSAAPGGTEAFF
TRBV9	TRBJ2-3	14	.	.	TGTGCCAGCAACAAGGCGGGTAGCACAGATACGCAGTATTTT	CASNKAGSTDTQYF